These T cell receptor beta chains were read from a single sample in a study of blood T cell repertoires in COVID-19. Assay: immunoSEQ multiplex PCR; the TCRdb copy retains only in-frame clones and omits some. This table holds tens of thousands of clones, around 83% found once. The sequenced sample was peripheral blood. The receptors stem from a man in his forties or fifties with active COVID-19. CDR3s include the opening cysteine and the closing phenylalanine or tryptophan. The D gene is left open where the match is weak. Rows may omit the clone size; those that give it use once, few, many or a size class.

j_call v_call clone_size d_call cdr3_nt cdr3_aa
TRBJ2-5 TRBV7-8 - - TGTGCCAGCAGCCCCACGGGAACCAAAGAGACCCAGTACTTC CASSPTGTKETQYF
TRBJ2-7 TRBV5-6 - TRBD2 TGTGCCAGCAGTCGTGGGAGGGAAACCTACGAGCAGTACTTC CASSRGRETYEQYF
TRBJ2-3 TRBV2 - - TGTGCCAGCAGTGAAAACTATGGGAGCACAGATACGCAGTATTTT CASSENYGSTDTQYF
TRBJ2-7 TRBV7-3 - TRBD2 TGTGCCAGCAGCTCTAGCCTTGGCGGGGGGTTCGGCGAGCAGTACTTC CASSSSLGGGFGEQYF
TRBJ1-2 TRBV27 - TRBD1 TGTGCCAGCGCCCCGTCCCCGGGACAGGGAAACTATGGCTACACCTTC CASAPSPGQGNYGYTF
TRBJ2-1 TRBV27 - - TGTGCCAGCAGTTGGGCGGGGCCTGATGAGCAGTTCTTC CASSWAGPDEQFF
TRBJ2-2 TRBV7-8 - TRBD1 TGTGCCAGCAGCTTGGGACAGCTCACCGGGGAGCTGTTTTTT CASSLGQLTGELFF
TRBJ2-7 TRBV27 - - TGTGCCAGCAGCCACCCATACGAGGGAGGCTACGAGCAGTACTTC CASSHPYEGGYEQYF
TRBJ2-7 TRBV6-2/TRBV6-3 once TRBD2 TGTGCCAGCAGTTTTCTAGCGGGCTACGAGCAGTACTTC CASSFLAGYEQYF
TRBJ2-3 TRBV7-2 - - TGTGCCAGCAGCTTAGGGAGCGGACCTTACACAGATACGCAGTATTTT CASSLGSGPYTDTQYF
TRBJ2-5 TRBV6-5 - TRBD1 TGTGCCAGCAGCTCCGGGACAGATTTTGAGACCCAGTACTTC CASSSGTDFETQYF
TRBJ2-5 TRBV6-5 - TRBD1 TGTGCCAGCAGTTACTCGAGGGACAGGGAAGAGACCCAGTACTTC CASSYSRDREETQYF
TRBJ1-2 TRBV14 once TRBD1 TGTGCCAGCAGCCTACGGACAGGGGGGATCTATGGCTACACCTTC CASSLRTGGIYGYTF
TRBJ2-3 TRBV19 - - TGTGCCAGTAGTATGGACAGAAGCACAGATACGCAGTATTTT CASSMDRSTDTQYF
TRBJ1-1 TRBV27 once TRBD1 TGTGCCAGGCTCCCGGGACAGGCGCCTTTTAACACTGAAGCTTTCTTT CARLPGQAPFNTEAFF
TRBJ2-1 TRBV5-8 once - TGTGCCAGCAGCCTTAGGCAGTTCTTC CASSLRQFF
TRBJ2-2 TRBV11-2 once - TGTGCCAGCAGCGGCCCGGGGGTTGACACCGGGGAGCTGTTTTTT CASSGPGVDTGELFF
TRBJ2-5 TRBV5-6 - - TGTGCCAGCAGCTTGGCCATGAGGGAGACCCAGTACTTC CASSLAMRETQYF
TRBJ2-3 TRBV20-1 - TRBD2 TGCAGTGCTAGTCCTCGGACTAGCGCCGGCACAGATACGCAGTATTTT CSASPRTSAGTDTQYF
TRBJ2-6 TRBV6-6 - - TGTGCCACCTATACTGGGGCCAACGTCCTGACTTTC CATYTGANVLTF
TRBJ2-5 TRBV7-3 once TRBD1 TGTGCCAGCAGCTTACTGGGACAGACCCAAGAGACCCAGTACTTC CASSLLGQTQETQYF
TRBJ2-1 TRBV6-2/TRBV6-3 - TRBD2 TGTGCCAGCAGTCTAACGGTAATGACTAGCGGGCTTTACAATGAGCAGTTCTTC CASSLTVMTSGLYNEQFF
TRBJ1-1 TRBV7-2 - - TGTGCCAGCAGCCAAAACACTGAAGCTTTCTTT CASSQNTEAFF
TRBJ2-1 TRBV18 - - TGTGCCAGCTCACCGACGCAAGACCGGGGCAATGAGCAGTTCTTC CASSPTQDRGNEQFF
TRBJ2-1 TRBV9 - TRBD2 TGTGCCAGCAGCGCTAGCGGGGGGGCCCATGAGCAGTTCTTC CASSASGGAHEQFF
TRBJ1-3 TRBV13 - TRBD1 TGTGCCAGCAGCCTAGACAGGGGGCAGGGAAACACCATATATTTT CASSLDRGQGNTIYF
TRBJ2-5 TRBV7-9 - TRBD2 TGTGCCAGCAGCTTAGGACTAGCGGAAGAGACCCAGTACTTC CASSLGLAEETQYF
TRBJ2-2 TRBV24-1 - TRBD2 TGTGCCACCAGTGATCCGGCCGGGAGTAGCGGGGGGGAGCTGTTTTTT CATSDPAGSSGGELFF
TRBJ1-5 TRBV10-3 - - TGTGCCATCAGTGTTGGAGGGGAGGTTCAGCCCCAGCATTTT CAISVGGEVQPQHF
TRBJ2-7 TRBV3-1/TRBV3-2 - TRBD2 TGTGCCAGCAGCCAAGATCTGCCTAGCGGGAGTCAATACGAGCAGTACTTC CASSQDLPSGSQYEQYF
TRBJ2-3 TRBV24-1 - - TGTGCCACCAGTGACCGACACCCCCCCGGGGATAGCACAGATACGCAGTATTTT CATSDRHPPGDSTDTQYF
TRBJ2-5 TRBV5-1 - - TGCGCCAGCAGCGAGCAAGAGACCCAGTACTTC CASSEQETQYF